The sequence of this TCR beta chain was determined in a study of response to subunit inactivated influenza vaccine. General study results and limits: After each seasonal influenza vaccination, few new T cells are recruited, the authors suggested.

This clonotype has more than one count but fewer than ten. As yet, its antigen is unknown. Each CDR3 protein gets one entry after TCRdb re-called the RT-PCR reads with MiXCR. Of almost 600,000 distinct CDR3 sequences listed, about 15% were seen once; the top ten hold roughly 11%. Germline values: CDR1 SGHRS, CDR2 YFSETQ. The CDR3 contains 14 residues. Trimming removed 0 bases at V and 10 bases at J, with 14 bases between. Material: PBMCs from blood, obtained roughly 13 days after vaccination. The TCR was taken from a middle-aged man who received an inactivated influenza vaccine. The V call is TRBV5-1, the J call TRBJ2-1; D possibly corresponds to TRBD1 (5 bases). The DNA for the CDR3 is TGCGCCAGCAGCTTGGCCCGCCAGGGCAACGAGCAGTTCTTC. Protein sequence: CASSLARQGNEQFF.